The 27 T cell receptor beta chains in this list originate from one sample, sequenced in a study of PD-1 blockade in classical Hodgkin lymphoma. TCRdb's copy holds only in-frame clones and misses some; the assay was immunoSEQ multiplex PCR. This table holds some 84,000 clones, around 90% found once. All patients experienced relapse after autologous stem cell transplantation, and brentuximab vedotin exposure was variable. Here the sequenced sample was peripheral blood mononuclear cells (PBMCs), taken before the second cycle of nivolumab. These receptors were taken from a human donor with classical Hodgkin lymphoma.

This clone appeared a single time. The J gene is TRBJ2-5, the V gene TRBV6-1; 8 bases map to TRBD2. After removal of 6 bases from V and 2 bases from J, the junction contained 8 bases not matched to a gene. The CDR3 is 15 residues long. CDR1 is MNHNS, CDR2 SASEGT, per germline. CDR3 protein: CASSLSGRFQETQYF. The DNA of the CDR3 is TGTGCCAGCAGCCTAAGCGGGAGATTTCAAGAGACCCAGTACTTC.

This clone turned up a few times. The genes are TRBV6-1 and TRBJ1-4, with D hard to call. Germline V CDR1 and CDR2: MNHNS, SASEGT. CDR3 length: 14 amino acids. Deletions cut 5 bases from V and 0 bases from J, with 7 bases between. Here the CDR3 DNA reads TGTGCCAGCAGTCGTACCCCAACTAATGAAAAACTGTTTTTT. Translated: CASSRTPTNEKLFF.

This chain links TRBV27 with TRBJ2-1; D gene ambiguous. Germline lookup yields CDR1 MNHEY and CDR2 SMNVEV (reference sequence). Trimming cost V 4 bases and J 2 bases, with 9 bases left between them. The length of the CDR3 is 14 residues. The CDR3 DNA sequence: TGTGCCAGCAGTTCCCTGCGGACCTACAATGAGCAGTTCTTC. This translates into CASSSLRTYNEQFF.

This chain links TRBV19 with TRBJ2-7; no firm D call. This CDR3 is built from 15 residues. Trimming cost V 6 bases and J 5 bases, with 20 bases left between them. Germline V gives CDR1 LNHDA, CDR2 SQIVND (reference sequence). CDR3 bases: TGTGCCAGTAGCGAGGCCCTCAGACCCAGCCACGAGCAGTACTTC. Translation gives CASSEALRPSHEQYF.

This chain uses TRBV9 with TRBJ2-2; 12 bases fit TRBD2. V lost 6 bases to trimming and J lost 3 bases; unmatched junction nucleotides: 3. The germline gives CDR1 SGDLS, CDR2 YYNGEE. CDR3 length equals 15 residues. The CDR3 spells CASNRLAGDTGELFF. The DNA of the CDR3 is TGTGCCAGCAACCGACTAGCGGGAGACACCGGGGAGCTGTTTTTT.

V gene TRBV6-1 combines with J gene TRBJ2-3, with TRBD2 matching over 7 bases. Per the germline V gene, CDR1 is MNHNS and CDR2 is SASEGT. Germline trimming cut 6 bases from V and 2 bases from J; bases unmatched to any gene: 8. The CDR3 contains 15 residues. The CDR3 DNA sequence: TGTGCCAGCAGGAATTTTGCGGGAGCCACAGATACGCAGTATTTT. This codes for CASRNFAGATDTQYF.

The CDR3 protein is CSVESGNIQYF. CDR3 DNA: TGCAGCGTTGAATCTGGGAACATTCAGTACTTC. The V and J genes are TRBV29-1 and TRBJ2-4; D is ambiguous. Germline assignment: CDR1 SQVTM and CDR2 ANQGSEA. This CDR3 region has 11 residues. The ends were cut back, 2 bases at V and 7 bases at J, with 6 bases in the middle.

V usage is TRBV7-7 and J usage is TRBJ2-5; TRBD2 agrees at 11 bases. The CDR3 is 15 residues long. V shed 7 bases, J shed 1 base, and the junction held 5 bases outside the gene matches. Per the germline V gene, CDR1 is SSHAT and CDR2 is FNYEAQ (reference sequence). The CDR3 DNA follows: TGTGCCAGCACCCTCGGGACTAGCGGCCAAGAGACCCAGTACTTC. Translation gives CASTLGTSGQETQYF.

This clone occurred once. The genes are TRBV10-1 and TRBJ1-3; D is ambiguous. The V gene lost 0 bases and the J gene lost 0 bases, with 9 bases spanning the gap. Germline V gene sequence: CDR1 WNHNN, CDR2 SYGVQD (reference sequence). The CDR3 length is 16 residues. The CDR3 coding sequence is TGCGCCAGCAGTGAGTCTTCCGGAGCCTCTGGAAACACCATATATTTT. It codes for CASSESSGASGNTIYF.

CDR3 in amino acids: CAWSANLGEKLFF. CDR3 DNA: TGTGCCTGGAGTGCCAACTTGGGGGAAAAACTGTTTTTT. J is TRBJ1-4 and V is TRBV30; D is unresolved. V was cut by 1 base and J by 8 bases, with 11 bases left in between. The CDR3 spans 13 residues. CDR1 GTSNPN and CDR2 SVGIG come from the germline V gene (reference sequence).

The chain joins TRBV27 to TRBJ2-7; D may match TRBD1 or TRBD2 (5 bases each). Germline V gives CDR1 MNHEY, CDR2 SMNVEV (reference sequence). The CDR3 covers 14 residues. V was cut by 4 bases and J by 4 bases, with 14 bases left in between. CDR3 in amino acids: CASSSTGTLYEQYF. The CDR3 DNA is TGTGCCAGCAGTTCGACCGGGACCTTATACGAGCAGTACTTC.

This clone was recorded a few times. The DNA of the CDR3 is TGTGCCAGCAGCCCTCACGGGAACACTGAAGCTTTCTTT. It specifies CASSPHGNTEAFF. The chain is built from TRBV5-6 and TRBJ1-1, with D hard to call. V dropped 4 bases and J dropped 1 base, with 8 bases sitting between them. Looked up from germline, CDR1 is SGHDT and CDR2 is YYEEEE. This CDR3 is built from 13 residues.

The genes are TRBV30 and TRBJ1-5, with D uncertain. V shed 0 bases and J shed 3 bases, with 12 bases lying between them. Germline V gene lookup returns CDR1 GTSNPN and CDR2 SVGIG (reference sequence). The CDR3 is made up of 15 amino acids. The CDR3 DNA reads as TGTGCCTGGAGTGTCGGAGGGAATGTCAATCAGCCCCAGCATTTT. Translating it yields CAWSVGGNVNQPQHF.

The gene calls are TRBV6-5 and TRBJ1-1; D ambiguous. V dropped 3 bases and J dropped 6 bases, with 14 bases sitting between them. Per the germline V gene, CDR1 is MNHEY and CDR2 is SVGAGI. The CDR3 loop spans 14 amino acids. The CDR3 protein is CASSYSLYRAEAFF. For the CDR3, the DNA is TGTGCCAGCAGTTATTCATTGTACCGGGCTGAAGCTTTCTTT.

The chain uses TRBV6-5 and TRBJ1-1; weak D call: TRBD1 (5 bases). Germline-derived CDR1 and CDR2 are MNHEY and SVGAGI. This CDR3 is 11 amino acids long. V was cut by 9 bases and J by 10 bases, with 15 bases left in between. Written as DNA, the CDR3 is TGTGCCAGTGCGAAGGCAGGGAGAGCTTTCTTT. This translates into CASAKAGRAFF.

This clone was found once. The rearrangement joins TRBV27 to TRBJ2-1; D perhaps matches TRBD2 (6 bases). The CDR3 has 15 residues. Germline CDR1 MNHEY, CDR2 SMNVEV (reference sequence). Trimming took off 2 bases at V and 7 bases at J, with 15 bases between the two ends. CDR3 protein: CASSLRRDRLNEQFF. In DNA form, the CDR3 reads TGTGCCAGCAGTTTACGGCGGGATAGGTTAAATGAGCAGTTCTTC.

The chain combines TRBV6-5 with TRBJ1-2; D gene uncertain. Germline CDR1 is MNHEY and CDR2 is SVGAGI. Trimming cost V 3 bases and J 2 bases, with 10 bases left between them. The CDR3 consists of 14 residues. CDR3 sequence: CASSYGRNNYGYTF. The CDR3 nucleotides read TGTGCCAGCAGTTATGGTAGAAACAACTATGGCTACACCTTC.

The chain is built from TRBV2 and TRBJ1-4, with 9 bases aligning to TRBD1. V lost 7 bases, J lost 11 bases, and 14 bases stayed unmatched. The CDR3 consists of 15 residues. Germline CDR1 is SNHLY and CDR2 is FYNNEI. In nucleotides, the CDR3 is TGTGCCAGCAAGGGGCCGGGACAGGGTCTTGGGAAACTGTTTTTT. This gives the protein CASKGPGQGLGKLFF.

This chain links TRBV27 with TRBJ2-7; 9 positions match TRBD2. Per the germline V gene, CDR1 is MNHEY and CDR2 is SMNVEV (reference sequence). The CDR3 length is 15 residues. The J segment lost 4 bases and the V segment lost 6 bases, leaving 10 bases of the junction unmatched. For the CDR3, the DNA is TGTGCCAGCAGCCCCCGCCCTAGCGGGAAGTACGAGCAGTACTTC. Its protein product is CASSPRPSGKYEQYF.

DNA for the CDR3: TGTGCCAGCAGCTTCGGGCAGGGGTTGACAGATACGCAGTATTTT. It yields the protein CASSFGQGLTDTQYF. This chain links TRBV5-6 with TRBJ2-3; possible D gene TRBD1, 6 bases. From germline, CDR1 is SGHDT and CDR2 YYEEEE. V shed 2 bases and J shed 3 bases, with 13 bases lying between them. This CDR3 region has 15 residues.

In its sample, this clone was seen once. This chain joins TRBV5-4 and TRBJ2-3, with TRBD1 identical over 7 bases. The CDR3 contains 11 residues. V lost 7 bases, J lost 10 bases, and 6 bases stayed unmatched. CDR1 and CDR2 from the germline V gene are SGHNT and YYREEE (reference sequence). This CDR3 reads CASGTTGAQYF. As DNA, the CDR3 is TGTGCCAGCGGCACAACAGGGGCGCAGTATTTT.

This chain joins TRBV6-1 and TRBJ2-7; perhaps TRBD1 as D (5 bases). Looked up from germline, CDR1 is MNHNS and CDR2 is SASEGT. V was pared by 5 bases and J by 1 base, with 9 bases between. There are 13 residues in the CDR3. In DNA, the CDR3 is TGTGCCAGCAGTTTTCAGGGTTCCTACGAGCAGTACTTC. Translation: CASSFQGSYEQYF.

The chain joins TRBV27 to TRBJ2-1; D could derive from TRBD1 or TRBD2 (5 bases each). CDR3 length: 13 amino acids. Germline V gene data show CDR1 as MNHEY and CDR2 as SMNVEV (reference sequence). The V end was cut by 2 bases, the J end by 6 bases, with 8 bases between. The CDR3 DNA is TGTGCCAGCAGTTTAGGGGACGCCAATGAGCAGTTCTTC. Its protein product is CASSLGDANEQFF.

V usage is TRBV2 and J usage is TRBJ2-5; TRBD2 agrees at 11 bases. From germline, CDR1 is SNHLY and CDR2 FYNNEI. J gave up 2 bases and V 8 bases, and 13 bases lay outside the gene matches. CDR3 size: 17 residues. The CDR3 DNA follows: TGTGCCAGCCCTATAGCGGGAGGGCCTTTTGGGCAAGAGACCCAGTACTTC. It encodes CASPIAGGPFGQETQYF.

V is TRBV7-6 and J is TRBJ2-3; 9 nucleotides agree with TRBD2. The CDR3 has 16 residues. J was trimmed by 3 bases and V by 0 bases; bases with no gene match: 4. Germline loops: CDR1 SGHVS, CDR2 FNYEAQ. Here the CDR3 reads CASSLAPAGGTDTQYF. The CDR3 DNA is TGTGCCAGCAGCTTAGCCCCAGCGGGAGGAACAGATACGCAGTATTTT.

This rearrangement joins TRBV27 to TRBJ2-7; 9 bases map to TRBD2. CDR1 and CDR2 (germline): MNHEY, SMNVEV (reference sequence). V was pared by 4 bases and J by 3 bases, with 4 bases of the junction left unmatched. The CDR3 is 14 amino acids. CDR3 in DNA: TGTGCCAGCAGTTCCTATAGCGGGAGCTACGAGCAGTACTTC. This translates into CASSSYSGSYEQYF.

The J gene is TRBJ1-1, the V gene TRBV29-1; no clear D gene. Per germline, CDR1 SQVTM and CDR2 ANQGSEA. There are 14 residues in the CDR3. Trimming removed 4 bases at V and 5 bases at J, with 17 bases between. CDR3 protein: CSVGAGGVGTEAFF. CDR3 sequence (DNA): TGCAGCGTTGGTGCAGGAGGAGTTGGAACTGAAGCTTTCTTT.